Sequencing of this T cell receptor (beta chain) was carried out in a study of blood T cell repertoires in COVID-19. Study-level information: The analysed material was cDNA or gDNA that came from T cells, B-cell-depleted T cells, or PBMCs.

The ends were cut back, 4 bases at V and 0 bases at J, with 14 bases in the middle. Germline-derived CDR1 and CDR2 are SGHKS and YYEKEE (reference sequence). The CDR3 has 16 amino acids. Using immunoSEQ multiplex PCR, the repertoire was profiled, and TCRdb retains in-frame clones only, with some absent. Of roughly 300,000 clones listed, roughly 87% were seen once; the top ten hold about 6%. Sequencing was performed on PBMCs or T cells enriched from blood (not recorded which). V usage is TRBV5-5 and J usage is TRBJ1-3; D is perhaps TRBD1 (6 bases). This receptor was taken from a woman in her 30s who had recovered from COVID-19. CDR3 residues: CASSAPGHFSGNTIYF. The CDR3 DNA reads TGTGCCAGCAGCGCGCCGGGACATTTCTCTGGAAACACCATATATTTT.